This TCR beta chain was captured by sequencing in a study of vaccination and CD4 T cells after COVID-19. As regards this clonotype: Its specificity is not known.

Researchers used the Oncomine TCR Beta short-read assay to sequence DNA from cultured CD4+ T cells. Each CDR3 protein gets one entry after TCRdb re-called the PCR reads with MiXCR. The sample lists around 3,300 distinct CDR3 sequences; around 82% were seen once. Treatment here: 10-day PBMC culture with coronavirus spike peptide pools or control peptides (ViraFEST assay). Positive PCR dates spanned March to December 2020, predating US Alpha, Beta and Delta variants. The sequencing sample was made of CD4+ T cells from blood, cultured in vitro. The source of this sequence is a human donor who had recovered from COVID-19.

The CDR3 nucleotides are TGTGCCTGGAGTGTCTCCAGGGCTACAGATACGCAGTATTTT. Protein sequence: CAWSVSRATDTQYF. The rearrangement uses TRBV30 and TRBJ2-3; D might be TRBD1 (5 bases). V was clipped by 0 bases and J by 3 bases, with 10 bases between them. The germline CDR1 and CDR2 sequences are GTSNPN and SVGIG (reference sequence). The length of the CDR3 is 14 residues.